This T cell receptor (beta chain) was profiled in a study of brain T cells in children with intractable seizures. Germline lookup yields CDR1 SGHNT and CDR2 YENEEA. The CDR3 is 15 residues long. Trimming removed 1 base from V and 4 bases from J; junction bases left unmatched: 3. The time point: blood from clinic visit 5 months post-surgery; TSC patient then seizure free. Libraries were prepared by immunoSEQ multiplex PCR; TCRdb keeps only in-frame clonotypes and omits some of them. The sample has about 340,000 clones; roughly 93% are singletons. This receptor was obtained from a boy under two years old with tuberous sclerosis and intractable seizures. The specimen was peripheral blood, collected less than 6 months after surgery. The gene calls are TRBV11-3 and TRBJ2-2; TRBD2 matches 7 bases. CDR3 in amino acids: CASSLVGGSTGELFF. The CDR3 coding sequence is TGTGCCAGCAGCTTAGTCGGCGGGAGCACCGGGGAGCTGTTTTTT.